These T cell receptor beta chains were read from a single sample in a study of vaccination effects on CD4 cells after COVID-19. Libraries were prepared by immunoSEQ multiplex PCR; TCRdb keeps only in-frame clonotypes and omits some of them. The repertoire holds roughly 50,000 clones, with roughly three quarters as singletons. Their antigen targets remain unknown. The material was CD4+ T cells from PBMCs cultured with HCoV-OC43 spike peptides, obtained before COVID-19 vaccination. The receptors derive from a human donor who received a COVID-19 vaccine. CDR3s include the opening cysteine and the closing phenylalanine or tryptophan. The D gene is left open where the match is weak. Clone size is stated in some rows and not others, as once, few, many or a class when expanded.

. TRBJ1-5 TRBV30 . TGTGCCTGGAGTCGACAGTTCAATCAGCCCCAGCATTTT CAWSRQFNQPQHF
. TRBJ2-1 TRBV2 TRBD1 TGTGCCAGCAGTGACAGGGGGCTCCCTGGCGATGAGCAGTTCTTC CASSDRGLPGDEQFF
few TRBJ1-5 TRBV7-2 TRBD1 TGTGCCAGCAGCTCGGACAGGGAGCAGCCCCAGCATTTT CASSSDREQPQHF
. TRBJ1-5 TRBV6-5 . TGTGCCAGCAGGATCGATAGCAATCAGCCCCAGCATTTT CASRIDSNQPQHF
. TRBJ2-3 TRBV4-1 . TGCGCCAGCAGCCAAGAGTTTGTTTTGGGCGAAGATACGCAGTATTTT CASSQEFVLGEDTQYF
. TRBJ2-2 TRBV5-1 . TGCGCCAGCAGCTTAAGGTCGGGGCAGGCCGGGGAGCTGTTTTTT CASSLRSGQAGELFF
. TRBJ2-3 TRBV10-1 . TGCGCCAGCAGGAACTCCGGGGGCACAGATACGCAGTATTTT CASRNSGGTDTQYF
. TRBJ2-3 TRBV6-2/TRBV6-3 TRBD1 TGTGCCAGCAGTGGGCCGGACAGGTTTACAGATACGCAGTATTTT CASSGPDRFTDTQYF
. TRBJ1-1 TRBV19 . TGTGCCAGTATTGAAGTCGACGGACTGAACACTGAAGCTTTCTTT CASIEVDGLNTEAFF
. TRBJ1-2 TRBV3-1/TRBV3-2 TRBD1 TGTGCCAGCAGCCAAGTCGGGACAGGGGGTCTAAGGGGCTACACCTTC CASSQVGTGGLRGYTF
. TRBJ1-4 TRBV6-5 TRBD1 TGTGCCAGCAGTTACGGTGACAGGGGATCGGAAAAACTGTTTTTT CASSYGDRGSEKLFF
. TRBJ1-2 TRBV14 . TGTGCCAGCAGCCAAGCGGGGAGGGCCCTCATGGAGCGTGGTGGCTACACCTTC CASSQAGRALMERGGYTF
. TRBJ1-3 TRBV24-1 TRBD1 TGTGCCACCAGTGATTTCTACGGACAGGGGTGGAACACCATATATTTT CATSDFYGQGWNTIYF
. TRBJ2-1 TRBV3-1/TRBV3-2 . TGTGCCAGCAGCCAAGGATACAATGAGCAGTTCTTC CASSQGYNEQFF
. TRBJ1-1 TRBV7-2 . TGTGCCAGCGTCCTTGACAGGAACACTGAAGCTTTCTTT CASVLDRNTEAFF
once TRBJ1-2 TRBV2 . TGTGCCAGCAGTGACGCGGTTTCCTATGGCTACACCTTC CASSDAVSYGYTF
. TRBJ1-3 TRBV30 . TGTGCCTGGAGTGTAGGCGGAAACACCATATATTTT CAWSVGGNTIYF
once TRBJ2-1 TRBV13 . TGTGCCAGCAGTCGTAGCGGAAGGGGTGAGCAGTTCTTC CASSRSGRGEQFF
few TRBJ1-1 TRBV10-2 . TGCGCCAGCAGGGGCTTGGGGCCAGAGGGCACTGAAGCTTTCTTT CASRGLGPEGTEAFF
few TRBJ2-1 TRBV6-2/TRBV6-3 TRBD2 TGTGCCAGCAGTGCCCCTAGCGGGGGGGCTTACTACAATGAGCAGTTCTTC CASSAPSGGAYYNEQFF
. TRBJ2-5 TRBV9 . TGTGCCAGCAGCGTACGATCCGGAGAGACCCAGTACTTC CASSVRSGETQYF
. TRBJ1-6 TRBV2 . TGTGCCAAAAAGCGGACCCTTAATTCACCCCTCCACTTT CAKKRTLNSPLHF
. TRBJ1-1 TRBV12-3/TRBV12-4 . TGTGCCAGCAGTTTAGGATTTTTCACTGAAGCTTTCTTT CASSLGFFTEAFF
once TRBJ1-2 TRBV29-1 . TGCAGCGGGACTCAAGAATACGGTCGATATGGCTACACCTTC CSGTQEYGRYGYTF
few TRBJ1-1 TRBV2 . TGTGCCAGCAGGGTCCAGGGGAGTCCGTTCACTGAAGCTTTCTTT CASRVQGSPFTEAFF